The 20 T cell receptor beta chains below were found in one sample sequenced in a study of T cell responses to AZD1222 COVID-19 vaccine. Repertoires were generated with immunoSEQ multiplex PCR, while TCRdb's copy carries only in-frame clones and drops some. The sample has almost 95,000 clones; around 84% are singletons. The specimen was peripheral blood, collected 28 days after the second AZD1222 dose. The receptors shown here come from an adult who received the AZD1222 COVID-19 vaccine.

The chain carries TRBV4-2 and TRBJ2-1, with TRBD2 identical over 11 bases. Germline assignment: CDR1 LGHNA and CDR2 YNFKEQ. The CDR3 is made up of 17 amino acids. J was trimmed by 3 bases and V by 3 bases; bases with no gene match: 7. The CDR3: CASSQAHSGGGYNEQFF. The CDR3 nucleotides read TGTGCCAGCAGCCAGGCTCATAGCGGGGGGGGCTACAATGAGCAGTTCTTC.

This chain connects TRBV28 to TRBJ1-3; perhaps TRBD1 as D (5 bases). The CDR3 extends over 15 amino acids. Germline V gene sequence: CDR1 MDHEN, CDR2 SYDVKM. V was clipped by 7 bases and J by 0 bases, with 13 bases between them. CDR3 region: CASTQFRVSGNTIYF. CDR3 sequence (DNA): TGTGCCAGCACCCAGTTCAGGGTCTCTGGAAACACCATATATTTT.

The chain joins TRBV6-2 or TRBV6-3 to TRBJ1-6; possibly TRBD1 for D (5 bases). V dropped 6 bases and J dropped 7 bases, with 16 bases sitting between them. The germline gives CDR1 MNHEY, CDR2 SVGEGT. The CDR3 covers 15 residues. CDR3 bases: TGTGCCAGCAGCCCGGCAGGGACCGCCAATTCACCCCTCCACTTT. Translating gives CASSPAGTANSPLHF.

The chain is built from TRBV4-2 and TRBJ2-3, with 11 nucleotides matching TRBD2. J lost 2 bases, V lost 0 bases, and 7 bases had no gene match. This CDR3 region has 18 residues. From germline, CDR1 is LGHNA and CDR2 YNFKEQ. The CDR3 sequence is CASSQEARLAGFTDTQYF. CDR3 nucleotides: TGTGCCAGCAGCCAAGAAGCGAGACTAGCGGGGTTCACAGATACGCAGTATTTT.

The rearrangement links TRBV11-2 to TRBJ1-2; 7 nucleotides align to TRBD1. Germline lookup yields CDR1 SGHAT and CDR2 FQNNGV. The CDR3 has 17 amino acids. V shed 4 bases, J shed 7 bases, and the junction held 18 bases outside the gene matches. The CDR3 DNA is TGTGCCAGCAGCTCGGTTAAGACAGGGTTCGGTTTTTTTGGCTACACCTTC. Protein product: CASSSVKTGFGFFGYTF.

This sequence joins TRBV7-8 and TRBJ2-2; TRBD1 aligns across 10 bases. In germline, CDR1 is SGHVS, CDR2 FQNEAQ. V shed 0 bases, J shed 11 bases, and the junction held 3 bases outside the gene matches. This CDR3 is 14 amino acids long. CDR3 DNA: TGTGCCAGCAGCTTAGCGGGACAGGGGTTCGAGCTGTTTTTT. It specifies CASSLAGQGFELFF.

The CDR3: CASSRRGWGEDEQYF. In nucleotides, the CDR3 is TGTGCCAGCAGCCGCCGAGGGTGGGGGGAGGACGAGCAGTACTTC. This sequence joins TRBV3-1 (or the pseudogene TRBV3-2) and TRBJ2-7, with D maybe TRBD2 (6 bases). Germline V lookup: CDR1 LGHDT, CDR2 YNNKEL (reference sequence). Trimming shortened V by 4 bases and J by 5 bases, and 18 bases separated the two germline ends. This CDR3 has 15 amino acids.

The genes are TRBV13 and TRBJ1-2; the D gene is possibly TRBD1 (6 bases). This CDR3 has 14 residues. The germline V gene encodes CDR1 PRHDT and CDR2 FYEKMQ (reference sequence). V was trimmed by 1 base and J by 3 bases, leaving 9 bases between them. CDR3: CASSLEKGDYGYTF. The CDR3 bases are TGTGCCAGCAGCTTAGAGAAGGGGGACTATGGCTACACCTTC.

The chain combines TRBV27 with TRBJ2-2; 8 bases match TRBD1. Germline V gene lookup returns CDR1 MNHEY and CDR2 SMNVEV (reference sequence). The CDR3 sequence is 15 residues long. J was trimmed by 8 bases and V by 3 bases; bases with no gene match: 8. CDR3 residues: CASSLGRGLTGELFF. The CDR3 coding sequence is TGTGCCAGCAGTTTGGGCAGGGGGCTTACTGGGGAGCTGTTTTTT.

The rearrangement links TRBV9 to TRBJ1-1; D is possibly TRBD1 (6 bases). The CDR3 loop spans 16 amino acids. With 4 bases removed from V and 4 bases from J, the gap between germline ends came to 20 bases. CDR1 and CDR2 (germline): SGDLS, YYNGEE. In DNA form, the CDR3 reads TGTGCCAGCAGCCCGCGGGACAACGGGTTGGTCACTGAAGCTTTCTTT. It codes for CASSPRDNGLVTEAFF.

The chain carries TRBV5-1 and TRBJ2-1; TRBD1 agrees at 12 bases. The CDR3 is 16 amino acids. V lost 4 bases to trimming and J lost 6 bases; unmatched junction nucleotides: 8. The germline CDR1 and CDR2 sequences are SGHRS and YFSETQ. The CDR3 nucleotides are TGCGCCAGCAGCCCCGCCGGGACAGGGGGCGGCAATGAGCAGTTCTTC. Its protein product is CASSPAGTGGGNEQFF.

The CDR3 protein is CASSMWIRTDTQYF. Here the CDR3 DNA reads TGTGCCAGTAGTATGTGGATCCGCACAGATACGCAGTATTTT. The chain recombines TRBV19 with TRBJ2-3; D unresolved. V was trimmed by 3 bases and J by 1 base, leaving 8 bases between them. Per the germline V gene, CDR1 is LNHDA and CDR2 is SQIVND (reference sequence). The CDR3 is 14 amino acids.

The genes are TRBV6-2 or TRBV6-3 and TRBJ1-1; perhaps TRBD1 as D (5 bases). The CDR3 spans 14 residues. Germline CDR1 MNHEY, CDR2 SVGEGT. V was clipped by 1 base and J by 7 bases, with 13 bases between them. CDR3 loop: CASSYFGTSIEAFF. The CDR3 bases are TGTGCCAGCAGTTACTTCGGGACGTCAATTGAAGCTTTCTTT.

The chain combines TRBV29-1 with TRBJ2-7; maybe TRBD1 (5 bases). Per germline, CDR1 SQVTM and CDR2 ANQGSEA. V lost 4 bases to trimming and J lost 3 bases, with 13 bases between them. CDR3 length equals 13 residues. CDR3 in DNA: TGCAGCGTTGGGGTCAACAGGCTCTACGAGCAGTACTTC. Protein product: CSVGVNRLYEQYF.

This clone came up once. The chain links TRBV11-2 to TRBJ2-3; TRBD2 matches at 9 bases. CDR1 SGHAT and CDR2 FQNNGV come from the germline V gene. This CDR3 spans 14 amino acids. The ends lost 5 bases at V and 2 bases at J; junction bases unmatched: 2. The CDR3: CASSRTSVTDTQYF. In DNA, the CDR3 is TGTGCCAGCAGCCGGACTAGCGTCACAGATACGCAGTATTTT.

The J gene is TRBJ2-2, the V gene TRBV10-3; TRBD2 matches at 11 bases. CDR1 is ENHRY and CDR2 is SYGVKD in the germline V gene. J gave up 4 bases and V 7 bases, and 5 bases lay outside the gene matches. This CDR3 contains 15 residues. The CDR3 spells CAIKTGTSGTGELFF. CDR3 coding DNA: TGTGCCATCAAGACTGGGACTAGCGGCACCGGGGAGCTGTTTTTT.

CDR3 amino acids: CASSLAAGPYNEQFF. Here the CDR3 DNA reads TGTGCCAGCAGCTTAGCGGCGGGGCCCTACAATGAGCAGTTCTTC. The chain joins TRBV7-2 to TRBJ2-1; possible D gene TRBD2, 6 bases. The V end was cut by 0 bases, the J end by 2 bases, with 8 bases between. Germline CDR1 SGHTA, CDR2 FQGNSA. This CDR3 contains 15 residues.

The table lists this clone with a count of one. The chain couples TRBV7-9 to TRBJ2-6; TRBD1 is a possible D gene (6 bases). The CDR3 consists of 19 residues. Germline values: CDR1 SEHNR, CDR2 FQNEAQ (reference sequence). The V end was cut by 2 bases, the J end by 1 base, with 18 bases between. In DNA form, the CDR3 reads TGTGCCAGCAGCTTAAGGGGGACGGTGGGCGCTTCTGGGGCCAACGTCCTGACTTTC. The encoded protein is CASSLRGTVGASGANVLTF.

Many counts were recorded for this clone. The CDR3 here is CASTKGQGLNYGYTF. The CDR3 region has the DNA TGCGCCAGCACCAAGGGACAGGGGCTTAACTATGGCTACACCTTC. The chain recombines TRBV10-2 with TRBJ1-2, with 10 bases that match TRBD1. Trimming cost V 7 bases and J 1 base; bases outside gene matches: 6. CDR1 is WSHSY and CDR2 is SAAADI in the germline V gene. This CDR3 has 15 residues.

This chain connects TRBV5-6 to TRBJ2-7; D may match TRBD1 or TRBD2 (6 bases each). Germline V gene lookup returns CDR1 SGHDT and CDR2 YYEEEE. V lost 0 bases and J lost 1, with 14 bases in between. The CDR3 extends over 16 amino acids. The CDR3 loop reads CASSLGYRDSSYEQYF. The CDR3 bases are TGTGCCAGCAGCTTGGGTTACAGGGACTCGTCCTACGAGCAGTACTTC.